This TCR beta chain was found in a study of Ad26.COV2.S vaccination and SARS-CoV-2 variants. On the study more broadly: Doses of Ad26.COV2.S were injected into muscle once or twice, 56 days apart. Whole-study results and caveats: Quantification of TCR breadth and depth may have yielded underestimates of total T cell responses. Participants given vaccine showed non-spike TCR breadth similar to that of placebo recipients. Spike-specific TCR breadth ran higher among vaccine recipients than placebo recipients.

Assay used: immunoSEQ multiplex PCR; TCRdb lists only in-frame clones, some missing. This sample has 380,000 or so clones; about nine tenths occur once, and the top ten carry approximately 5.9%. Treatment noted: around 19 received Ad26.COV2.S at low or high dose, single or two shots; about 5 received placebo; per-sample allocation not given. Each sample was drawn 63 days after the first injection (of vaccine or placebo). Regarding this clone: Its antigen is as yet unknown.

Germline CDR1 is SGHAT and CDR2 is FQNNGV. V gave up 6 bases and J gave up 3 bases; unmatched junction bases: 9. The CDR3 runs to 16 residues. The clonotype originates from a person between 18 and 65 years old who received the Ad26.COV2.S COVID-19 vaccine or a placebo. The sequenced sample was peripheral blood, obtained in a trial of Ad26.COV2.S vaccine versus placebo. J is TRBJ2-1 and V is TRBV11-2, with 9 bases fitting TRBD2. CDR3 in amino acids: CASRRGGSGSYNEQFF. The CDR3 DNA reads TGTGCCAGCAGACGAGGGGGTAGCGGGAGCTACAATGAGCAGTTCTTC. Combining the CDR3 with reference TRBV11-2 and TRBJ2-1 gives the whole variable domain EAGVAQSPRYKIIEKRQSVAFWCNPISGHATLYWYQQILGQGPKLLIQFQNNGVVDDSQLPKDRFSAERLKGVDSTLKIQPAKLEDSAVYLCASRRGGSGSYNEQFFGPGTRLTVL.